This TCR beta chain comes out of a study of blood T cell repertoires in COVID-19. Across the study: Whether acute or convalescent, the COVID-19 samples came from the United States, Italy and Spain. PBMCs, B-cell-depleted T cells, or T cells provided the cDNA or gDNA that made up the material.

About this clone: The same CDR3 is also encoded by other DNA sequences in this sample.

Authors' data handling: The authors estimated nucleated cell counts from reference gene primer amplification. The repertoire was sequenced with immunoSEQ multiplex PCR; TCRdb's copy has only in-frame clones and lacks some. D and trimming come from the DNA, and the V and J calls and clone size come from that table. The sample shows under 150,000 clones, almost 85% of them seen only once. Trimming took off 6 bases at V and 5 bases at J, with 13 bases between the two ends. The CDR3 covers 13 residues. The germline CDR1 and CDR2 sequences are ENHRY and SYGVKD. The material sequenced was peripheral blood. The chain has TRBV10-3 and TRBJ1-2; a possible D gene is TRBD1 (6 bases). The sequence derives from a human donor in a cohort sampled during active COVID-19. The DNA of the CDR3 is TGTGCCATCAGCGAAAACAGGGTTTATGGCTACACCTTC. Translating it yields CAISENRVYGYTF.